This T cell receptor beta chain was recorded in a study of shared clonotypes between healthy human individuals. Study as a whole: Researchers assigned three CD4 naive, three CD4 memory, two CD8 naive and one CD8 memory plate to each donor.

Assay used: immunoSEQ multiplex PCR; TCRdb lists only in-frame clones, some missing. Here the sample spans approximately 2.4 million clones, approximately 94% being singletons. In the CD4+ fraction, cells were divided into CD45RA+ naive and CD45RA-negative memory subsets. The TCR originated in a young man in good health. Sequenced sample: naive CD4+ T cells sorted from blood. Subset specified: CD45RA+ positively selected.

CDR3 residues: CASSEGIGTLPYEQYF. CDR3 coding DNA: TGTGCCAGCAGCGAAGGGATTGGGACATTGCCTTACGAGCAGTACTTC. The chain joins TRBV5-5 to TRBJ2-7; D may be TRBD1 (6 bases). Germline CDR1 reads SGHKS; CDR2 reads YYEKEE (reference sequence). V was shortened by 4 bases and J by 4 bases, with 21 bases between the two germline ends. This CDR3 contains 16 residues.